Each of the 7 T cell receptor beta chains below was sequenced from the same sample in a study of shared clonotypes between healthy human individuals (dated by TCRdb to about 2020). Libraries came from the immunoSEQ multiplex PCR assay. TCRdb stores this immuneACCESS table with in-frame sequences only. Part of the clones is absent; in the studies checked, under half of the shortfall reflects unresolved V genes, and no reason is known for the rest. The sample table lists approximately 2.5 million clones, 90% to 95% of them with a count of one. 0.36% of the sample is in the top ten clones. Sequenced material: naive CD4+ T cells from PBMCs. According to the study, the label for this sample's cell subset or site signals: CD45RA+ positively selected. The receptor set was obtained from a man younger than 35 in good health. Some clones in this sample may be carry-over from other donors' samples.

V usage is TRBV15 and J usage is TRBJ2-7; the D is unclear. The length of the CDR3 is 14 residues. CDR1 is LNHNV and CDR2 is YYDKDF in the germline V gene (reference sequence). The germline V and J ends were trimmed by 0 bases and 0 bases, with 6 bases remaining between them. CDR3 DNA: TGTGCCACCAGCAGAGACGTAAGCTCCTACGAGCAGTACTTC. It is translated as CATSRDVSSYEQYF.

Turning to this clone: The same CDR3 also results from other DNA sequences found in this sample. CDR3 amino acids: CSARRYNEQFF. DNA of the CDR3: TGCAGTGCTCGTAGATACAATGAGCAGTTCTTC. The chain employs TRBV20-1 and TRBJ2-1; D unclear. Germline V CDR1 and CDR2: DFQATT, SNEGSKA (reference sequence). V was pared by 5 bases and J by 4 bases, with 6 bases between. The CDR3 has 11 residues.

The CDR3 coding sequence is TGTGCCAGTAGGTTAGACGGTAACTATGGCTACACCTTC. Translating gives CASRLDGNYGYTF. The genes are TRBV19 and TRBJ1-2; D remains unclear. Germline assignment: CDR1 LNHDA and CDR2 SQIVND (reference sequence). The V end was cut by 6 bases, the J end by 1 base, with 9 bases between. The CDR3 is 13 residues long.

This clone was counted a single time. This chain joins TRBV7-6 and TRBJ2-1; 9 nucleotides match TRBD2. The length of the CDR3 is 16 residues. The J segment lost 2 bases and the V segment lost 5 bases, leaving 7 bases of the junction unmatched. Germline-derived CDR1 and CDR2 are SGHVS and FNYEAQ. The CDR3 protein is CASSPGVAGAYNEQFF. The DNA for the CDR3 is TGTGCCAGCAGCCCAGGGGTAGCGGGGGCCTACAATGAGCAGTTCTTC.

J is TRBJ1-4 and V is TRBV27; D gene ambiguous. This CDR3 has 13 amino acids. Trimming cost V 8 bases and J 8 bases, with 15 bases left between them. The V gene's germline CDR1 is MNHEY and CDR2 SMNVEV (reference sequence). The CDR3 here is CASGYLDEEKLFF. CDR3 nucleotides: TGTGCCAGCGGCTACCTAGACGAAGAAAAACTGTTTTTT.

This clone was recorded once. This rearrangement joins TRBV5-1 to TRBJ1-2; unclear D gene. The V end was cut by 7 bases, the J end by 3 bases, with 19 bases between. The germline V gene has CDR1 SGHRS and CDR2 YFSETQ. The CDR3 contains 15 residues. CDR3 region: CASRRSGIDDYGYTF. CDR3 bases: TGCGCCAGCCGCCGGTCGGGGATAGATGACTATGGCTACACCTTC. Full variable domain (missing parts from reference TRBV5-1 and TRBJ1-2): KAGVTQTPRYLIKTRGQQVTLSCSPISGHRSVSWYQQTPGQGLQFLFEYFSETQRNKGNFPGRFSGRQFSNSRSEMNVSTLELGDSALYLCASRRSGIDDYGYTFGSGTRLTVV.

This rearrangement joins TRBV5-1 to TRBJ2-1, with 8 bases identical to TRBD2. Germline values: CDR1 SGHRS, CDR2 YFSETQ. V trimming: 1 base; J trimming: 5 bases; junction bases outside the gene matches: 8. This CDR3 comprises 16 residues. CDR3 residues: CASSLYIAGSDNEQFF. The DNA of the CDR3 is TGCGCCAGCAGCTTGTATATAGCGGGATCTGACAATGAGCAGTTCTTC.